This entry lists 25 T cell receptor beta chains sequenced from one sample in a study of neurological immune-mediated disorders. Described time point: longitudinal time-point 2. TCRdb redid the calling of the 5' RACE reads with MiXCR, one entry per CDR3 protein. Of about 60,000 distinct CDR3 sequences listed, roughly 9.8% are singletons. Sequences were obtained from PBMCs. All receptors come from a man aged 30 to 45 in good health.

This rearrangement joins TRBV6-1 to TRBJ2-7; D ambiguous. Trimming left V 8 bases short and J 0 bases short, with 14 bases between. Looked up from germline, CDR1 is MNHNS and CDR2 is SASEGT. CDR3 size: 14 residues. DNA of the CDR3: TGTGCCAGCTCCGTGCACAGAAGCTCCTACGAGCAGTACTTC. This sequence encodes CASSVHRSSYEQYF.

The chain is built from TRBV20-1 and TRBJ1-3, with D tentatively TRBD1 (5 bases). The CDR3 has 14 amino acids. Germline V gene lookup returns CDR1 DFQATT and CDR2 SNEGSKA (reference sequence). The V end lost 5 bases, the J end lost 0 bases, and 11 bases lay between the germline ends. DNA for the CDR3: TGCAGTGCTGGGAAGGACACCTCTGGAAACACCATATATTTT. Its protein is CSAGKDTSGNTIYF.

This clonotype was counted only a few times. The chain uses TRBV7-2 and TRBJ2-1; TRBD2 is a possible D gene (6 bases). From germline, CDR1 is SGHTA and CDR2 FQGNSA. The CDR3 is 16 amino acids. Trimming left V 8 bases short and J 3 bases short, with 20 bases between. For the CDR3, the DNA is TGTGCCAGCGGATCCTGGGCGGGGCGGGGCTACAATGAGCAGTTCTTC. It yields the protein CASGSWAGRGYNEQFF.

This clonotype was seen ten or more times. The V gene is TRBV5-1, the J gene TRBJ2-7; the D gene is possibly TRBD1 (6 bases). V was trimmed by 4 bases and J by 7 bases, leaving 15 bases between them. Germline CDR1 is SGHRS and CDR2 is YFSETQ. CDR3 length: 13 amino acids. The CDR3 DNA sequence: TGCGCCAGCAGCCTAGACAGGCCGGGTGAGCAGTACTTC. The encoded protein is CASSLDRPGEQYF.

In the case of this clonotype: A read error may explain this, as a much larger clone is one base away. V and J are TRBV5-1 and TRBJ2-1; D uncertain. Looked up from germline, CDR1 is SGHRS and CDR2 is YFSETQ. CDR3 length: 12 residues. V lost 6 bases, J lost 3 bases, and 7 bases lay in between. The CDR3 coding sequence is TGCGCCAGCATCTGGAACTACAATGAGCAGTTCTTC. This encodes CASIWNYNEQFF.

This clonotype has a count of ten or more. The J gene is TRBJ2-5, the V gene TRBV7-3; D call uncertain. CDR1 is SGHTA and CDR2 is FQGTGA in the germline V gene. This CDR3 is built from 13 residues. Deletions cut 4 bases from V and 2 bases from J, with 8 bases between. The CDR3: CASSSGAQETQYF. The CDR3 bases are TGTGCCAGCAGCTCCGGAGCACAAGAGACCCAGTACTTC.

This clonotype was seen at least ten times. CDR3 coding DNA: TGTGCCAGCAGCCCGACAGGGAACACCGGGGAGCTGTTTTTT. It is translated as CASSPTGNTGELFF. The chain is built from TRBV12-3 or TRBV12-4 and TRBJ2-2; D perhaps matches TRBD1 (6 bases). This CDR3 has 14 amino acids. Deletions cut 6 bases from V and 1 base from J, with 9 bases between.

The rearrangement joins TRBV12-3 or TRBV12-4 to TRBJ2-7; 10 nucleotides align to TRBD1. This CDR3 has 14 amino acids. With V trimmed by 4 bases and J by 9 bases, 9 bases remained unmatched. As DNA, the CDR3 is TGTGCCAGCAGTTCCGGGACAGGGGAGGGCGTGCAGTACTTC. Translated: CASSSGTGEGVQYF.

This clonotype was counted at least ten times. The chain couples TRBV29-1 to TRBJ2-7; 8 nucleotides agree with TRBD2. Germline V gene sequence: CDR1 SQVTM, CDR2 ANQGSEA. This CDR3 comprises 16 residues. With 6 bases clipped from V and 4 bases from J, the junction kept 17 bases outside the gene matches. Here the CDR3 DNA reads TGCAGCGTCTCCTACTCACAGGGACCTAGCGGGTACGAGCAGTACTTC. This gives the protein CSVSYSQGPSGYEQYF.

This clonotype was counted many times. J is TRBJ2-7 and V is TRBV7-9; possible D gene TRBD1, 6 bases. Trimming removed 1 base at V and 4 bases at J, with 14 bases between. The length of the CDR3 is 15 residues. Germline V gene sequence: CDR1 SEHNR, CDR2 FQNEAQ (reference sequence). The CDR3 region is CASSLGAGDRYEQYF. CDR3 in DNA: TGTGCCAGCAGCTTAGGGGCAGGGGATCGGTACGAGCAGTACTTC. Together with reference TRBV7-9 and TRBJ2-7, the CDR3 gives the full variable domain: DTGVSQNPRHKITKRGQNVTFRCDPISEHNRLYWYRQTLGQGPEFLTYFQNEAQLEKSRLLSDRFSAERPKGSFSTLEIQRTEQGDSAMYLCASSLGAGDRYEQYFGPGTRLTVT.

V is TRBV7-8 and J is TRBJ2-7; possibly TRBD2 for D (6 bases). Trimming removed 6 bases from V and 1 base from J, with 16 bases in between. CDR3 length equals 15 residues. Germline lookup yields CDR1 SGHVS and CDR2 FQNEAQ. The CDR3 sequence is CASSLRNSGSYEQYF. The CDR3 nucleotides are TGTGCCAGCAGTCTTAGGAATAGCGGATCCTACGAGCAGTACTTC.

The chain has TRBV7-9 and TRBJ2-5; no clear D gene. The CDR3 has 12 residues. Trimming shortened V by 3 bases and J by 1 base, and 3 bases separated the two germline ends. In germline, CDR1 is SEHNR, CDR2 FQNEAQ (reference sequence). CDR3 amino acids: CASSFGQETQYF. Here the CDR3 DNA reads TGTGCCAGCAGCTTCGGCCAAGAGACCCAGTACTTC.

This clonotype was recorded at least ten times. The chain joins TRBV12-3 or TRBV12-4 to TRBJ1-5, with D uncertain. The CDR3 loop spans 11 amino acids. The V end was cut by 1 base, the J end by 5 bases, with 0 bases between. The chain's CDR3 is CASSLDQPQHF. In DNA, the CDR3 is TGTGCCAGCAGTTTAGATCAGCCCCAGCATTTT.

This clonotype was counted many times. This sequence joins TRBV5-1 and TRBJ1-5; 10 nucleotides agree with TRBD1. Germline trimming cut 4 bases from V and 0 bases from J; bases unmatched to any gene: 7. The length of the CDR3 is 17 residues. Germline CDR1 is SGHRS and CDR2 is YFSETQ. CDR3: CASSLDRGPFSNQPQHF. DNA of the CDR3: TGCGCCAGCAGCCTCGACAGGGGGCCCTTTAGCAATCAGCCCCAGCATTTT.

This clonotype has at least ten counts. The V call is TRBV10-3, the J call TRBJ1-2, with a possible D match to TRBD1 (6 bases). The germline V gene encodes CDR1 ENHRY and CDR2 SYGVKD. The ends were cut back, 6 bases at V and 0 bases at J, with 11 bases in the middle. CDR3 size: 14 residues. The CDR3 is CAIRDRLANYGYTF. The CDR3 coding sequence is TGTGCCATCAGGGACAGACTAGCTAACTATGGCTACACCTTC.

This clonotype was seen ten or more times. The J gene is TRBJ2-3, the V gene TRBV5-5, with 11 bases matching TRBD2. The trim removed 5 bases at V and 2 bases at J, leaving 7 bases unmatched. This CDR3 is built from 16 residues. Looked up from germline, CDR1 is SGHKS and CDR2 is YYEKEE (reference sequence). The chain's CDR3 is CASRIPGLAATDTQYF. CDR3 DNA: TGTGCCAGCAGGATCCCGGGACTAGCGGCCACAGATACGCAGTATTTT.

This clonotype has ten or more counts. The V and J genes are TRBV28 and TRBJ2-1; possibly TRBD2 for D (6 bases). Germline V gene sequence: CDR1 MDHEN, CDR2 SYDVKM. The CDR3 length is 17 residues. Deletions cut 6 bases from V and 0 bases from J, with 18 bases between. In DNA, the CDR3 is TGTGCCAGCAGCCGACTAGGACTTATGGGCTCCTACAATGAGCAGTTCTTC. This encodes CASSRLGLMGSYNEQFF. Variable domain in full (rest from reference TRBV28 and TRBJ2-1): DVKVTQSSRYLVKRTGEKVFLECVQDMDHENMFWYRQDPGLGLRLIYFSYDVKMKEKGDIPEGYSVSREKKERFSLILESASTNQTSMYLCASSRLGLMGSYNEQFFGPGTRLTVL.

This clonotype was counted at least ten times. The chain carries TRBV28 and TRBJ1-1; 8 positions match TRBD1. This CDR3 is built from 14 residues. The germline gives CDR1 MDHEN, CDR2 SYDVKM. V lost 5 bases and J lost 5; bases outside the gene matches: 7. The chain's CDR3 is CASSMYTGGTEAFF. CDR3 coding DNA: TGTGCCAGCAGTATGTATACAGGGGGGACTGAAGCTTTCTTT. The whole variable domain, remainder taken from reference TRBV28 and TRBJ1-1, is DVKVTQSSRYLVKRTGEKVFLECVQDMDHENMFWYRQDPGLGLRLIYFSYDVKMKEKGDIPEGYSVSREKKERFSLILESASTNQTSMYLCASSMYTGGTEAFFGQGTRLTVV.

Many counts were recorded for this clonotype. The rearrangement links TRBV7-6 to TRBJ2-7; D perhaps matches TRBD1 (6 bases). There are 14 residues in the CDR3. In germline, CDR1 is SGHVS, CDR2 FNYEAQ. V dropped 4 bases and J dropped 3 bases, with 13 bases sitting between them. The CDR3 sequence: CASSSLGDNYEQYF. The CDR3 DNA is TGTGCCAGCAGCTCCCTGGGGGACAACTACGAGCAGTACTTC.

This clonotype was counted at least ten times. The chain employs TRBV5-1 and TRBJ2-6; D gene unclear. The CDR3 is made up of 15 amino acids. Germline loops: CDR1 SGHRS, CDR2 YFSETQ. With 3 bases removed from V and 0 bases from J, the gap between germline ends came to 7 bases. The CDR3 nucleotides are TGCGCCAGCAGCTCTGGAGACTCTGGGGCCAACGTCCTGACTTTC. This sequence encodes CASSSGDSGANVLTF.

This clonotype was observed many times. The chain employs TRBV24-1 and TRBJ2-2; 8 bases align to TRBD1. Germline assignment: CDR1 KGHDR and CDR2 SFDVKD. The CDR3 is 15 residues long. J was trimmed by 5 bases and V by 4 bases; bases with no gene match: 5. The CDR3 DNA sequence: TGTGCCACCAGTGACTGGACAGGGAGGACCGGGGAGCTGTTTTTT. Encoded protein: CATSDWTGRTGELFF.

Many counts were recorded for this clonotype. The chain carries TRBV29-1 and TRBJ2-2; D remains ambiguous. Germline V gene lookup returns CDR1 SQVTM and CDR2 ANQGSEA. The CDR3 extends over 14 amino acids. V lost 4 bases to trimming and J lost 7 bases, with 16 bases between them. The CDR3 DNA sequence: TGCAGCGTTGGTATAGGCCAGCTAGGCGGGGAGCTGTTTTTT. This encodes CSVGIGQLGGELFF.

Within the sample, this clonotype is medium-sized. The chain combines TRBV5-1 with TRBJ2-7; D is uncertain. The V and J ends lost 5 bases and 0 bases respectively, with 15 bases between them. This CDR3 spans 15 amino acids. Germline V gene data show CDR1 as SGHRS and CDR2 as YFSETQ. The CDR3 coding sequence is TGCGCCAGCAGAGATGTCGTGAGGTCCTCCTACGAGCAGTACTTC. This translates into CASRDVVRSSYEQYF.

This clonotype was observed many times. The chain employs TRBV20-1 and TRBJ2-1, with TRBD2 matching over 12 bases. Losses at the gene ends were 5 bases for V and 0 bases for J; bases not matched to a gene: 11. The CDR3 sequence is 18 residues long. Germline CDR1 DFQATT, CDR2 SNEGSKA (reference sequence). Written as DNA, the CDR3 is TGCAGTGCTGTGTCGGGACTAGCGGGCTTGAGCTCCTACAATGAGCAGTTCTTC. Protein: CSAVSGLAGLSSYNEQFF.

At least ten counts were recorded for this clonotype. V usage is TRBV28 and J usage is TRBJ2-7; D gene unclear. This CDR3 has 15 residues. Deletions cut 6 bases from V and 0 bases from J, with 15 bases between. Germline V gene data show CDR1 as MDHEN and CDR2 as SYDVKM. The CDR3 reads CASRPPAPSSYEQYF. The CDR3 nucleotides read TGTGCCAGCAGGCCCCCGGCGCCCAGCTCCTACGAGCAGTACTTC.